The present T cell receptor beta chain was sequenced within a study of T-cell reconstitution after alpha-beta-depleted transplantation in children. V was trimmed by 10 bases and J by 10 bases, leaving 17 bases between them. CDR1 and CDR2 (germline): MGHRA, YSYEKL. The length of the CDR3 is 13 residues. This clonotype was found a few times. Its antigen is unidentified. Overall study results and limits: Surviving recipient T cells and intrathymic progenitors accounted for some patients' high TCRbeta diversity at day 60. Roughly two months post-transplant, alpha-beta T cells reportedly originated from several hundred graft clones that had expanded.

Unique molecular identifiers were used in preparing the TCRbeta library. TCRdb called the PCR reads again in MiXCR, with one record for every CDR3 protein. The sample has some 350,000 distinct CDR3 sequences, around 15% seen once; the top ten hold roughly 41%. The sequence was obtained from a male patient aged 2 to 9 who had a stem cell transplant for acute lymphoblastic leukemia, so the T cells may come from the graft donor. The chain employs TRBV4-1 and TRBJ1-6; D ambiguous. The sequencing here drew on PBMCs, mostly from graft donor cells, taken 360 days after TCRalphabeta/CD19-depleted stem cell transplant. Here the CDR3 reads CATARDSESPLHF. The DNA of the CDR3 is TGCGCCACCGCGAGGGATTCGGAGTCACCCCTCCACTTT.